The clone carrying this TCR beta chain was seen a handful of times. Its matching antigen is unknown. Germline CDR1 reads SGDLS; CDR2 reads YYNGEE. V was clipped by 0 bases and J by 1 base, with 13 bases between them. There are 16 residues in the CDR3. These data are taken from a study of blood T cells in healthy people across ages. General study points: Changes in expanded clonotypes were possibly confounded, as the CMV status of donors was unknown.

The second PCR ran about 6 to 12 cycles with a sample-barcoded 5' primer and J-beta primers. TCRdb reprocessed the 5' RACE reads with MiXCR, giving one entry per CDR3 protein. The table includes some 900,000 distinct CDR3 sequences, under 50% detected once. The sequencing sample was made of blood. The source of this sequence is a man aged 25 to 45 in good health. The rearrangement joins TRBV9 to TRBJ2-5; D unclear. The CDR3 is CASSVASLEGQETQYF. CDR3 DNA: TGTGCCAGCAGCGTAGCTTCCCTCGAAGGCCAAGAGACCCAGTACTTC.